This entry is about one T cell receptor (beta chain). These data originate in a study of patients and donors after allogeneic stem cell transplantation. J lost 2 bases, V lost 6 bases, and 4 bases had no gene match. The CDR3 contains 12 residues. The germline CDR1 and CDR2 sequences are DFQATT and SNEGSKA (reference sequence). TCRdb passed the RT-PCR reads through MiXCR, listing each CDR3 protein once. In the table there are about 72,000 distinct CDR3 sequences, approximately 26% of which are singletons. This rearrangement joins TRBV20-1 to TRBJ2-7; 7 bases map to TRBD1. Sequenced: blood, either unsorted or a sorted T cell fraction (not recorded which). The source of this sequence is a human donor who was either an allogeneic HSCT recipient or a stem cell or donor lymphocyte infusion donor (not recorded which). It is not recorded whose cells these are; they may come from a transplant donor. The DNA of the CDR3 is TGCAGTGCCGGGGACAGCACCTACGAGCAGTACTTC. Protein product: CSAGDSTYEQYF.